The text below deals with one T cell receptor (beta chain). What it binds is unknown. Profiling relied on immunoSEQ multiplex PCR, and the TCRdb table lists in-frame clones only, not all of them. There are about 330,000 clones in the sample; approximately 67% occur only once, and roughly 6.8% lies in the top ten. V shed 4 bases, J shed 7 bases, and the junction held 23 bases outside the gene matches. The CDR3 sequence is 19 residues long. Germline CDR1 and CDR2: SGHRS and YFSETQ. These data come from a study of cytotoxic CD8 clonotypes in ibrutinib-treated CLL. Study-level information: The subjects consisted of about a dozen relapsed/refractory and around 15 treatment-naive individuals, with around 17 IGHV unmutated.

Study-wide findings and caveats: Age-matched healthy donor levels were exceeded by baseline clonality, which tracked circulating CD8+ T-cell counts. Sustained-remission patients were sampled at one set of times and progressing patients at different ones. Clonality increased at ibrutinib response, then returned toward baseline at progression.

This rearrangement joins TRBV5-1 to TRBJ2-7; TRBD2 aligns across 10 bases. Here the sequenced sample was PBMCs, taken after 36 months of ibrutinib treatment. This sequence was found in a human donor with chronic lymphocytic leukemia. DNA for the CDR3: TGCGCCAGCAGCCCGAGAAGCCTAGCGGGGGATCACCCGGCTTTTGAGCAGTACTTC. Translation: CASSPRSLAGDHPAFEQYF.